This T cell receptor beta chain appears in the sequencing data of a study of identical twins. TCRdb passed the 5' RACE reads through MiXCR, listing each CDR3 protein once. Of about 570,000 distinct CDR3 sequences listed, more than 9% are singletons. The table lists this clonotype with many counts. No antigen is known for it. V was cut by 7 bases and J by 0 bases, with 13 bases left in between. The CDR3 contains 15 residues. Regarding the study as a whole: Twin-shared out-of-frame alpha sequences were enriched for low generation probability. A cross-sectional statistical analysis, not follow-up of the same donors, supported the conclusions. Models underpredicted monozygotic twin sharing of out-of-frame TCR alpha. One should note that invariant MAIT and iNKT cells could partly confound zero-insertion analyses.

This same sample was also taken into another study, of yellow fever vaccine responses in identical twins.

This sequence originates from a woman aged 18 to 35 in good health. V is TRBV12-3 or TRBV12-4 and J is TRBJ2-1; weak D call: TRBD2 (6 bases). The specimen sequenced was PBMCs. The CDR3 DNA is TGTGCCAGCATTCCCGGGACTGCCTCCTACAATGAGCAGTTCTTC. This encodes CASIPGTASYNEQFF.